The present entry profiles one T cell receptor (beta chain) with its context. Its cognate antigen has yet to be identified. Base qualities are not provided; no much larger clone lies one nucleotide away. These data belong to a study of cytomegalovirus exposure and HLA in healthy donors (TCRdb year 2017). With regard to the full study: An earlier analysis of approximately 640 of the donors reported 276 Gb of sequence data and roughly 100 million unique TCR beta sequences from about 200 million T cells. An early release covering approximately 600 HLA-typed donors comprised 250 to 350 gigabases of sequencing data and roughly 86 million unique TCR sequences. Of the 398 genotyped donors, roughly 80% were placed in the genetic ancestry cluster associated with self-reported Caucasian donors. The study aimed to test whether cataloging public T cell receptors could reveal signatures of past pathogen exposure. Using immunosequencing, the study profiled T cell repertoires from 550 to 750 subjects and related those repertoires to cytomegalovirus serostatus. In addition to the first cohort of 500 to 850 subjects, a separate validation cohort of some 120 different subjects was used. High-throughput TCR immunosequencing, statistical association of individual TCRs with disease status, and machine learning were combined to predict cytomegalovirus infection status. A later analysis re-examined previously published TCR beta repertoires from hundreds of donors and added high-resolution HLA genotyping to investigate patterns of TCR occurrence. In the later analysis, no new phenotypic data were used to find candidate immune exposures; instead, reliance was placed on TCR beta sequences and their occurrence across donors. To decide whether each TCR beta V gene segment behaved as functional or pseudogenic, an earlier analysis of some 600 of the donors relied on high-throughput TCR beta sequencing. Donor age, sex, ethnicity and CMV serostatus were collected together with the repertoire data. A later genetic analysis used genome-wide SNP genotypes for about 60% of the roughly 670 donors, treating that subset as a discovery cohort. Every repertoire in the discovery cohort had been generated on one and the same sequencing platform. HLA typing included class I and class II loci at four-digit resolution. Typing coverage differed by locus: A, B, C, DRB1 and DQB1 were typed in roughly 620-640 donors, DQA1 in 522, DPA1 in 600 to 610, and DPB1 in roughly 450. Several DR-DQ haplotypes were handled as single units for association and clustering, since linkage in the cohort was strong. Across some 400 genotyped donors of the cohort, an average of 235,054 unique TCR beta nucleotide sequences per donor were sequenced, and roughly 20% of those sequences were non-productive.

In total, approximately 690 healthy bone marrow donors made up the cohort. All cohort members were sampled while nominally healthy, although unrecorded immune exposures were likely present. The donor was CMV seronegative and was included in the group of approximately 350 seronegative cohort members. A peripheral blood sample was provided by each donor, and peripheral blood mononuclear cells were used for TCR beta sequencing. Genomic DNA extraction from the blood cell samples was performed with the Qiagen DNeasy Blood Extraction Kit. General findings and caveats noted by the study authors: At a false discovery rate of 0.05, a later analysis linked about 16,000 TCR beta sequences to specific HLA alleles. A few of the identified cytomegalovirus-associated TCR beta chains were confirmed in vitro to be specific for cytomegalovirus antigens. In a later genetic analysis, fewer N-insertions in productive TCRs were reported among donors in an Asian-associated ancestry cluster than the roughly 640-donor mean. The classifier was reported to diagnose cytomegalovirus status with high specificity and sensitivity in both the original and validation cohorts. Several of the top co-occurrence clusters appeared to be linked to parvovirus B19, influenza, CMV and Epstein-Barr virus, according to a later analysis. Linkage disequilibrium might explain the correlated functional status among segregating V segments, but an unknown experimental factor could not be ruled out. Because counts were too low, about 15 rarely observed V segments, including chromosome 9 orphons, were left out of the earlier analysis of 500 to 650 of the donors. It was suggested by the authors that the approach could potentially be generalized to other disease states and immunological phenotypes. The presence/absence analyses assumed that sequencing depth was roughly uniform across donors, and that assumption may not be true. HLA typing was unavailable for some donors at each locus, so association tests used only the typed subset. The sequencing pipeline was judged likely to have produced a cluster of highly shared sequence variants as a technical artifact. Immune exposure information for the cohort was limited to CMV serostatus. This cohort had only TCR beta chains sequenced, and the lack of alpha or paired-chain data limited which features could be detected. Compared with equally common non-associated chains, HLA-associated TCR beta chains in a later analysis were more clonally expanded and had lower generation probabilities. A later analysis found that TCR association rates varied across HLA loci, with DRB1 alleles showing the most associated TCRs and HLA-C alleles the fewest. A further reported finding was that TCR beta sequences accurately predicted the HLA-A and HLA-B alleles for most subjects in the first cohort. The study gave a list of around 170 TCR beta chains associated with cytomegalovirus. Assigning TCR associations to individual alleles was difficult when HLA alleles, especially DR and DQ, strongly co-occurred. In a later genetic analysis, a missense DCLRE1C variant was associated with V-gene and J-gene trimming of TCR beta chains, and the association was replicated in an independent cohort. An earlier analysis of some 560 of the donors showed that most TCR beta V segments appeared in productive rearrangements either about 87% or about 30% of the time, which broadly matched IMGT annotations. According to a later analysis, most CMV-associated TCR beta chains appeared to be HLA-restricted, and the HLA associations seemed to be driven largely by CMV exposure. Most TCR sequences were observed very rarely across donors, whereas some public TCRs were present in many individuals.

The library came from the immunoSEQ multiplex PCR assay. A mixture of 60 forward primers for TCR Vbeta segments and 13 reverse primers for TCR Jbeta segments was used in the multiplex PCR. Amplification of the CDR3 region of rearranged TCR beta genes was performed with a multiplex PCR assay on genomic DNA. Amplified TCR beta libraries were sequenced as 87-base-pair reads on the Illumina HiSeq System. The study's own analysis went as follows. In a later analysis, approximately 74 million unique TCR beta chains were counted across the 500 to 700 repertoires, and approximately 11 million of these chains were shared by at least two donors. To remove PCR and sequencing errors, raw reads were error-corrected and collapsed into unique sequences using a nearest-neighbor algorithm that merged closely related sequences. V, D and J gene segments were assigned by aligning CDR3 sequences to IMGT reference sequences. For a sequence to be retained, a match of at least six nucleotides to both a V gene segment and a J gene segment was required. A rearrangement was called productive if the CDR3 had no stop codons and remained in frame with V and J, and every other rearrangement was called non-productive. Following IMGT convention, CDR3 was defined as the stretch from the second conserved V-encoded cysteine to the conserved J-encoded phenylalanine. Sequences without an unambiguous match to a single V gene segment were excluded from the earlier analysis of a few hundred of the donors. An earlier analysis of about 590 of the donors classified V segments as functional when productive rearrangements were above 56.7% and as segregating when the standard deviation between donors was above 5%. A statistical classification framework was developed to diagnose cytomegalovirus status using the catalog of TCR beta chain sequences. In a later analysis, V and J genes were assigned by comparing TCR nucleotide sequences against IMGT/GENE-DB human TR gene sequences. A later analysis assigned CDR3 sequences and most-parsimonious VDJ recombination scenarios with the TCRdist pipeline. In a later analysis, each TCR beta chain was defined by its CDR3 amino acid sequence together with its V-gene family, and reads without a unique V-gene family were excluded. To address suspected cross-contamination and a sequencing artifact, a later analysis removed under 600 highly shared, low-generation-probability nucleotide sequences. In a later analysis, a clonal expansion index was calculated for each public chain from normalized within-repertoire ranks of inferred template counts. A later analysis computed generation probabilities with a VDJ recombination model fitted to out-of-frame rearrangements, and checked the results against IGoR. Hypergeometric tests were used in a later analysis to score TCR-TCR, TCR-HLA and TCR-CMV co-occurrence, with a repertoire-size bias correction applied to the TCR pairs. In a later analysis, false discovery rates were estimated by permuting HLA or CMV assignments 20 times. In a later analysis, co-occurring TCRs were grouped using DBSCAN, with TCRdist sequence similarity added in when clustering inside HLA-allele-positive subsets. Co-occurrence clustering excluded repertoires with fewer than 30,000 or more than 120,000 public chains, plus five with anomalous nucleotide sharing. This immuneACCESS table, as held by TCRdb, lists in-frame sequences with V and J called but not all clones. Of the missing ones, under half trace to an unresolved V gene in checked studies; the others have no known cause. From that table come the V and J calls and clone size; the DNA was used to work out D and trimming. This sample holds fewer than 150,000 clones; roughly 80% were observed only once. 4.9% of the sample is held by the ten biggest clonotypes.

The sequence was obtained from a woman between 45 and 65 years old in good health and CMV-seronegative. The sequencing input was PBMCs.

The CDR3 is CASSYRDRVAYEQYF. The nucleotide sequence reads TGCGCCAGCAGCTACCGGGACAGGGTGGCCTACGAGCAGTACTTC. Here the chain combines TRBV5-1 and TRBJ2-7, with 9 bases matching TRBD1. The cysteine opens and the phenylalanine closes a CDR3 of 15 amino acids. Only the CDR3 region is kept as DNA, spanning 45 bases read in frame from base 1. V is trimmed back by 3 bases and J by 2 bases, and the junction contains 6 bases that no gene match accounts for. CDR1 and CDR2 are drawn from the germline V gene: SGHRS, YFSETQ. Here the CDR3 is joined to the reference TRBV5-1 and TRBJ2-7 genes, and the full variable domain is: KAGVTQTPRYLIKTRGQQVTLSCSPISGHRSVSWYQQTPGQGLQFLFEYFSETQRNKGNFPGRFSGRQFSNSRSEMNVSTLELGDSALYLCASSYRDRVAYEQYFGPGTRLTVT.